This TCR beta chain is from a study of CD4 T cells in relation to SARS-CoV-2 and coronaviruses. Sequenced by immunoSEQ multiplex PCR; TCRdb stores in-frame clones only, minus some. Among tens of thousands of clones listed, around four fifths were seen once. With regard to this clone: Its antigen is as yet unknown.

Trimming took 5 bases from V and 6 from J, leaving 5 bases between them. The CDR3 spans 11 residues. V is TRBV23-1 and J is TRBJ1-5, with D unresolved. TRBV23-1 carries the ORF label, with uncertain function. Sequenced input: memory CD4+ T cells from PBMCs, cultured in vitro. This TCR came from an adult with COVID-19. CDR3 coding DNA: TGCGCCAGCAGTATTTGTCAGCCCCAGCATTTT. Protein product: CASSICQPQHF.